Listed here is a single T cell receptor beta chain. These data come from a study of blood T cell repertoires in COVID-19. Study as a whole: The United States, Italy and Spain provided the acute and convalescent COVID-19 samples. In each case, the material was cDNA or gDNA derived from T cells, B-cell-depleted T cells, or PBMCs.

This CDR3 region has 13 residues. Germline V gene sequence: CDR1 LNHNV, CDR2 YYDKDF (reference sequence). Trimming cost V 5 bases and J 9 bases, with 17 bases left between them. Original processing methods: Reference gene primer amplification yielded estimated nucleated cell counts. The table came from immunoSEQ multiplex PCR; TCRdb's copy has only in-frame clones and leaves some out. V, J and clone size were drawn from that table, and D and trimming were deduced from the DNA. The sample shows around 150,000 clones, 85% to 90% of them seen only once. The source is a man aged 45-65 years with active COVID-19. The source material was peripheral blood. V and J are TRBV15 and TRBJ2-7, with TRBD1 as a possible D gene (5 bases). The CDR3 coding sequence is TGTGCCACCAGCGCGTCTCAAATCCAGGGGCAGTACTTC. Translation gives CATSASQIQGQYF.